The clone carrying this T cell receptor (beta chain) was counted at least ten times. Its target is unknown. The CDR3 is 14 residues long. V was pared by 4 bases and J by 6 bases, with 5 bases of the junction left unmatched. From germline, CDR1 is MNHEY and CDR2 SVGEGT. One entry per CDR3 protein, called by TCRdb with MiXCR from the reads. The table includes some 320,000 distinct CDR3 sequences, roughly 9.5% detected once. The data belong to a study of T cell repertoires in cytomegalovirus infection. Points from the study as a whole: The response measured ex vivo was dominated by TCR beta clonotypes (HLA-C-restricted and CMV-specific). Carriage of CMV together with the relevant HLA was identifiable through cumulative public TCR beta family frequency.

The chain carries TRBV6-2 or TRBV6-3 and TRBJ1-5; TRBD1 matches at 8 bases. The source is a human donor in good health (CMV status not recorded). Some clones in this sample may be carry-over from other donors' samples. Sequenced: PBMCs. CDR3 nucleotides: TGTGCCAGCAGTTTTCGACAGGGGACTCAGCCCCAGCATTTT. This sequence encodes CASSFRQGTQPQHF.